This TCR beta chain was observed in a study of T cell responses to AZD1222 COVID-19 vaccine. Pooled in the analysis were second doses at about 4 or about 12 weeks. In the case of this clone: The antigen is unknown.

Study findings and constraints: At study baseline, merely about 6 AZD1222 recipients were seropositive. The donors showed a predominance of white British ancestry and of females, with possible underestimation of clonal diversity. The reported proportion of spike-specific TCRs targeting unmutated variant regions was nearly half.

Libraries were prepared by immunoSEQ multiplex PCR; TCRdb keeps only in-frame clonotypes and omits some of them. Here the sample spans 92,000 or so clones, 89% being singletons. The source is an adult who received the AZD1222 COVID-19 vaccine. Here the sequenced sample was peripheral blood, taken 28 days after the second AZD1222 dose.

CDR3 bases: TGTGCCAGCAGCCCCACAGGGGTGGATCAGCCCCAGCATTTT. Translation: CASSPTGVDQPQHF. The chain joins TRBV7-9 to TRBJ1-5; 7 bases match TRBD1. The CDR3 loop spans 14 amino acids. The trim removed 5 bases at V and 5 bases at J, leaving 6 bases unmatched. In germline, CDR1 is SEHNR, CDR2 FQNEAQ (reference sequence).